This T cell receptor beta chain is from a study of CD8 T cells in ankylosing spondylitis. The study's findings and limits: Those disease-linked clones were CD8+; they were also relatively rare in peripheral blood.

TCRdb reprocessed the 5' RACE reads with MiXCR, giving one entry per CDR3 protein. The sample includes some 130,000 distinct CDR3 sequences, about 6.7% seen only once; the top ten take 9.5% to 15%. In this sample, this clonotype turned up many times. Its antigen is undetermined. The specimen was blood, either unsorted or a sorted T cell fraction (not recorded which). This sequence was found in a female donor with ankylosing spondylitis or in good health (not recorded which).

The CDR3 sequence is CATHPRANTEAFF. DNA for the CDR3: TGTGCCACCCACCCCAGGGCGAACACTGAAGCTTTCTTT. The J gene is TRBJ1-1, the V gene TRBV6-2 or TRBV6-3; a possible D gene is TRBD1 (5 bases). There are 13 residues in the CDR3. Trimming took 10 bases from V and 1 from J, leaving 13 bases between them. The germline V gene encodes CDR1 MNHEY and CDR2 SVGEGT.